This T cell receptor (beta chain) is from a study of cytomegalovirus exposure and HLA in healthy donors. Study conclusions and caveats: Common viral pathogens seemed to be connected with several of the most significant clusters, according to a later analysis.

Germline V CDR1 and CDR2: SNHLY, FYNNEI. The V gene lost 10 bases and the J gene lost 3 bases, with 15 bases spanning the gap. The CDR3 has 14 residues. This PCR relied on a set of 60 Vbeta primers and 13 Jbeta primers. Method: immunoSEQ multiplex PCR; TCRdb's copy keeps in-frame clones and lacks some. Of some 79,000 clones in the sample, about 78% were seen once. In the case of this clone: Its specificity is not known.

Input material: PBMCs. The origin of this receptor is a male donor in good health and CMV-seropositive. The chain couples TRBV2 to TRBJ2-2; no clear D gene. In nucleotides, the CDR3 is TGTGCCACCCACCACAGATTTTACACCGGGGAGCTGTTTTTT. Its translation: CATHHRFYTGELFF. Filled out from reference TRBV2 and TRBJ2-2, the complete variable domain reads EPEVTQTPSHQVTQMGQEVILRCVPISNHLYFYWYRQILGQKVEFLVSFYNNEISEKSEIFDDQFSVERPDGSNFTLKIRSTKLEDSAMYFCATHHRFYTGELFFGEGSRLTVL.